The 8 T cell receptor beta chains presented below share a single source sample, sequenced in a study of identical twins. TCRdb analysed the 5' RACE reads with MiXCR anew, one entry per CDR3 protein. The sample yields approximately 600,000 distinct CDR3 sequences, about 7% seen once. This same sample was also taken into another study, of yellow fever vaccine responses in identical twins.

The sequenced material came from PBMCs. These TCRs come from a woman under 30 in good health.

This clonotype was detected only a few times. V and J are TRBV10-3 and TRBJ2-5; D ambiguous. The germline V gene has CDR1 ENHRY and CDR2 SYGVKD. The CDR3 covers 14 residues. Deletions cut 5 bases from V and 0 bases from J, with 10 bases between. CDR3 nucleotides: TGTGCCATCAGTTTAGGACGGGACCAAGAGACCCAGTACTTC. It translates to CAISLGRDQETQYF.

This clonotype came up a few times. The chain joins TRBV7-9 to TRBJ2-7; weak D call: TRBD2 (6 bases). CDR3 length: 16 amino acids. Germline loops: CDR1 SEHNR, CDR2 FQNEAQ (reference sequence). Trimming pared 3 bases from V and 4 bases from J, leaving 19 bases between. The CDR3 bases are TGTGCCAGCAGCTTCGCTGCTGGAGGGTTCGTATACGAGCAGTACTTC. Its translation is CASSFAAGGFVYEQYF.

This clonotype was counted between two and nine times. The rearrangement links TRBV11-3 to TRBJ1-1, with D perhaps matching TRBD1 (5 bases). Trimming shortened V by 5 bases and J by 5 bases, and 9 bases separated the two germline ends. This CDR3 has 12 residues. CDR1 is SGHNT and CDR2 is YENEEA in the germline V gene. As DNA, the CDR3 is TGTGCCAGCAGCCTACAGGAGACTGAAGCTTTCTTT. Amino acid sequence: CASSLQETEAFF.

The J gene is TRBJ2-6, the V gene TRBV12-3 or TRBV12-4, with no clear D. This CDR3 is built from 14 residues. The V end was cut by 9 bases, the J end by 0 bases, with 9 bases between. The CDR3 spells CASRRVSGANVLTF. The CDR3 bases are TGTGCCAGTCGACGGGTCTCTGGGGCCAACGTCCTGACTTTC.

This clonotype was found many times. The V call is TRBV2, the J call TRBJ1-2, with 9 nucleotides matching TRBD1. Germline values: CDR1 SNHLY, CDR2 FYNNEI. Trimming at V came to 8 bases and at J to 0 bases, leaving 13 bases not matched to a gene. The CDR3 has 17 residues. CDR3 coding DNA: TGTGCCAGCCACCGGGACAGGGCTACTTCGGCTAACTATGGCTACACCTTC. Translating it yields CASHRDRATSANYGYTF.

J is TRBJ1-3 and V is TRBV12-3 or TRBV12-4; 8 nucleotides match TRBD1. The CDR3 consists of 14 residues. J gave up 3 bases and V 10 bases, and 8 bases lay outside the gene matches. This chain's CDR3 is CATLPRGLGNTIYF. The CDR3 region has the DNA TGTGCCACCCTACCCAGGGGGCTTGGAAACACCATATATTTT.

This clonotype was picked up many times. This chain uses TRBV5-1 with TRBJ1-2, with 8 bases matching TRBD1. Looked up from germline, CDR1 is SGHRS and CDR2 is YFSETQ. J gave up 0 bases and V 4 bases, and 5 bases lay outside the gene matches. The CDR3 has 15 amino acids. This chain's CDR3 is CASSPQQGANYGYTF. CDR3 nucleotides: TGCGCCAGCAGCCCACAACAGGGGGCTAACTATGGCTACACCTTC. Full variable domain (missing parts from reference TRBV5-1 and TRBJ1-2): KAGVTQTPRYLIKTRGQQVTLSCSPISGHRSVSWYQQTPGQGLQFLFEYFSETQRNKGNFPGRFSGRQFSNSRSEMNVSTLELGDSALYLCASSPQQGANYGYTFGSGTRLTVV.

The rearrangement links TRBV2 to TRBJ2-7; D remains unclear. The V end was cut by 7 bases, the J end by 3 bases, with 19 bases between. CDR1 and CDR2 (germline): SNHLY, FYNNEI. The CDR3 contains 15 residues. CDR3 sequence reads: CASIQSLIGDYEQYV. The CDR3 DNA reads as TGTGCCAGCATCCAGAGCCTTATAGGTGACTACGAGCAGTACGTC.